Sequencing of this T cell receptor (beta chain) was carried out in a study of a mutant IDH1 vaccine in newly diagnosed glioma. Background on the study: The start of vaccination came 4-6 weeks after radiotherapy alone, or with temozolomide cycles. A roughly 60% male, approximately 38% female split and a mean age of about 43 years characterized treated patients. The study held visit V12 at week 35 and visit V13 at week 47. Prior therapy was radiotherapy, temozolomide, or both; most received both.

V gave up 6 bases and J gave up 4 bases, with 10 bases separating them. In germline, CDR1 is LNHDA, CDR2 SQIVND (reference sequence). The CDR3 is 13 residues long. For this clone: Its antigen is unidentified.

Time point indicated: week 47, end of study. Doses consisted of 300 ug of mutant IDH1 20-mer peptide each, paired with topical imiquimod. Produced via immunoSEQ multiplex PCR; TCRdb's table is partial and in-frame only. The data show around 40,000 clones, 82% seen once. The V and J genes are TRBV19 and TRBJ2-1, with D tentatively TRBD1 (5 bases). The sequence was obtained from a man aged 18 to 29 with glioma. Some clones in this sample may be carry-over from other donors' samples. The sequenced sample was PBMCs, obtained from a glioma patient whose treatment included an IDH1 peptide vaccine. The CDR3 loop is CASSLTVYNEQFF. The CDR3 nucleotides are TGTGCCAGTAGCCTGACAGTTTACAATGAGCAGTTCTTC.